This T cell receptor (beta chain) appears in the sequencing data of a study of cytotoxic CD8 clonotypes in ibrutinib-treated CLL. The CDR3 has 14 amino acids. The V gene's germline CDR1 is MNHEY and CDR2 SVGAGI. The V and J ends lost 1 base and 8 bases respectively, with 9 bases between them. Measured with immunoSEQ multiplex PCR; TCRdb has only the in-frame clones, and not every one. The data hold 150,000 or so clones, with 79% observed a single time. Sequenced material: PBMCs, taken after 12 months of ibrutinib treatment. The J gene is TRBJ1-6, the V gene TRBV6-5, with TRBD1 as a possible D gene (6 bases). The TCR comes from a human donor with chronic lymphocytic leukemia. The CDR3 region is CASSYLAGDSPLHF. CDR3 bases: TGTGCCAGCAGTTACTTGGCAGGGGATTCACCCCTCCACTTT.